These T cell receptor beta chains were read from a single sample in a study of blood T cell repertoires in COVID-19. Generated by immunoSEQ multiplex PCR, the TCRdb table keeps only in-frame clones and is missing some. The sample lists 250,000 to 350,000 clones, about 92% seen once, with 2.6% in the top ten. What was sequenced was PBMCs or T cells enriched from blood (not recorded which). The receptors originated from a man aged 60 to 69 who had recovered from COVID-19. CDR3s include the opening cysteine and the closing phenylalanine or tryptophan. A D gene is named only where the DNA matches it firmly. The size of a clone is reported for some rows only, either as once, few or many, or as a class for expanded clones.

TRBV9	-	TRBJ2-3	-	CASSLQSTDTQYF	TGTGCCAGCAGCTTACAGAGCACAGATACGCAGTATTTT
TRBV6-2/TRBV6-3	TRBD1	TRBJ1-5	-	CASSYWTGLSNQPQHF	TGTGCCAGCAGTTACTGGACAGGACTTAGCAATCAGCCCCAGCATTTT
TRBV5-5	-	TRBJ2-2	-	CASSKTRISNTGELFF	TGTGCCAGCAGTAAGACAAGAATTTCGAACACCGGGGAGCTGTTTTTT
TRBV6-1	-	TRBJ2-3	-	CASSGRQGVLTDTQYF	TGTGCCAGCAGTGGACGCCAAGGAGTCTTGACAGATACGCAGTATTTT
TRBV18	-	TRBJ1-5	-	CASSPGAGIQPQHF	TGTGCCAGCTCACCTGGGGCAGGGATTCAGCCCCAGCATTTT
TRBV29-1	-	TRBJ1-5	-	CSAQLGGYGNQPQHF	TGCAGCGCCCAATTGGGGGGGTATGGCAATCAGCCCCAGCATTTT
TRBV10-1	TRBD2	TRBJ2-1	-	CASSGGLAGSNEQFF	TGCGCCAGCAGTGGGGGACTAGCGGGCTCCAATGAGCAGTTCTTC
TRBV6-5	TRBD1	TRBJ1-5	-	CASSPDRRGNQPQHF	TGTGCCAGCAGCCCGGACAGGCGAGGCAATCAGCCCCAGCATTTT
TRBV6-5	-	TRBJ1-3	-	CASSTNNGRNTIYF	TGTGCCAGCAGCACTAACAATGGAAGAAACACCATATATTTT
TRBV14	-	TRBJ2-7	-	CASSPRQLRWEQYF	TGTGCCAGCAGCCCCCGACAGCTGCGGTGGGAGCAGTACTTC
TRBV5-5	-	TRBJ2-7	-	CASSFPGEVYEQYF	TGTGCCAGCAGCTTTCCAGGGGAAGTCTACGAGCAGTACTTC
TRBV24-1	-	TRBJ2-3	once	CATSDPSGPLSTDTQYF	TGTGCCACCAGTGACCCGAGCGGGCCCTTAAGCACAGATACGCAGTATTTT
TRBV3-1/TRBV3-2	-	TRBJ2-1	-	CASSQGQEAREQFF	TGTGCCAGCAGCCAAGGACAGGAAGCTCGAGAGCAGTTCTTC
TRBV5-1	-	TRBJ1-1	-	CASSGGQLMNTEAFF	TGCGCCAGCAGCGGAGGACAGCTCATGAACACTGAAGCTTTCTTT
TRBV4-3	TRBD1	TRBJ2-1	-	CASSQGTGPYNEQFF	TGCGCCAGCAGCCAAGGGACAGGTCCGTACAATGAGCAGTTCTTC
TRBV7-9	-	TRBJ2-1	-	CAGIPGQYNEQFF	TGTGCCGGCATTCCCGGACAGTACAATGAGCAGTTCTTC
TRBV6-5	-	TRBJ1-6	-	CASSYYDTTYNSPLHF	TGTGCCAGCAGTTACTACGACACCACCTATAATTCACCCCTCCACTTT
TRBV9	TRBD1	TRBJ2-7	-	CASSASLGQGSYEQYF	TGTGCCAGCAGCGCAAGTCTCGGACAGGGGAGCTACGAGCAGTACTTC
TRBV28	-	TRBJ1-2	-	CASSIGRGGGGYTF	TGTGCCAGCAGCATCGGGAGGGGTGGTGGGGGCTACACCTTC
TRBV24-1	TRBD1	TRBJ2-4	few	CATSDSGQGSNIQYF	TGTGCCACCAGTGATTCAGGACAGGGTTCTAACATTCAGTACTTC
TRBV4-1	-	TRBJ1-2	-	CASSQGGGYGYTF	TGCGCCAGCAGCCAAGGGGGGGGCTATGGCTACACCTTC
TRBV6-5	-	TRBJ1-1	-	CASSRPWGGEAFF	TGTGCCAGCAGTCGCCCCTGGGGGGGTGAAGCTTTCTTT
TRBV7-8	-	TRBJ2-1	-	CASSITGEAYNEQFF	TGTGCCAGCAGCATCACGGGGGAAGCCTACAATGAGCAGTTCTTC
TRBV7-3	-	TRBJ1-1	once	CASSLIGGRTEAFF	TGTGCCAGCAGCTTAATTGGGGGGAGAACTGAAGCTTTCTTT
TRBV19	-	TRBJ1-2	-	CASSIGGREFSGYTF	TGTGCCAGTAGTATTGGGGGTCGGGAGTTTTCTGGCTACACCTTC
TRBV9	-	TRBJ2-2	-	CASSLATGELFF	TGTGCCAGCAGCCTAGCTACCGGGGAGCTGTTTTTT
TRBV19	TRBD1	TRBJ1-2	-	CASSASGRTGDYGYTF	TGTGCCAGTAGCGCCTCGGGTAGGACAGGGGACTATGGCTACACCTTC
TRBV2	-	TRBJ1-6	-	CASNRGRGNSPLHF	TGTGCCAGCAACCGGGGAAGAGGGAATTCACCCCTCCACTTT
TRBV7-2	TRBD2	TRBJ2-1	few	CASSLGTSGRAHGEQFF	TGTGCCAGCAGCTTAGGCACTAGCGGGAGGGCCCACGGCGAGCAGTTCTTC
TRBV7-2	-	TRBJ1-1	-	CASSLLSEVNTEAFF	TGTGCCAGCAGCTTACTCAGTGAAGTGAACACTGAAGCTTTCTTT
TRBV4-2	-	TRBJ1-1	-	CASSQEQRYRVEEAFF	TGTGCCAGCAGCCAAGAGCAGAGGTACCGGGTCGAGGAAGCTTTCTTT
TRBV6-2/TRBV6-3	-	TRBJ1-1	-	CASSYNSYNTEAFF	TGTGCCAGCAGTTACAATAGTTATAACACTGAAGCTTTCTTT
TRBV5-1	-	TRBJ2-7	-	CASSLQGPYEQYF	TGCGCCAGCTCATTACAGGGTCCGTACGAGCAGTACTTC
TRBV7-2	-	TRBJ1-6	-	CASSSDGTRGISPLHF	TGTGCCAGCAGCTCAGACGGGACAAGGGGGATATCACCCCTCCACTTT
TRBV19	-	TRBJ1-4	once	CASSRQAPNEKLFF	TGTGCCAGTAGCAGACAGGCCCCTAATGAAAAACTGTTTTTT
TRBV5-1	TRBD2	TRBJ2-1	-	CASSLGLVVGQNEQFF	TGCGCCAGCAGCTTAGGACTAGTAGTAGGTCAGAATGAGCAGTTCTTC
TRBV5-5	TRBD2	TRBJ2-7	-	CASSLTREVMYEQYF	TGTGCCAGCAGCTTGACTCGGGAGGTTATGTACGAGCAGTACTTC
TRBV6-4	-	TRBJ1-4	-	CASSDSGPREKLFF	TGTGCCAGCAGTGACTCAGGTCCCAGGGAAAAACTGTTTTTT
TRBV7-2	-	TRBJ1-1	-	CASSLRTSGTEAFF	TGTGCCAGCAGCTTAAGGACTTCTGGCACTGAAGCTTTCTTT
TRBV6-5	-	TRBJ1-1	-	CASSPRSLTEAFF	TGTGCCAGCAGTCCCCGGAGTCTCACTGAAGCTTTCTTT
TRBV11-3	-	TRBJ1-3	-	CASSARPLLGRNTIYF	TGTGCCAGCAGCGCACGACCCCTTCTGGGGCGCAACACCATATATTTT
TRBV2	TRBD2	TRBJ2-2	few	CASSLAGNTGELFF	TGTGCCAGCTCCCTAGCGGGGAACACCGGGGAGCTGTTTTTT
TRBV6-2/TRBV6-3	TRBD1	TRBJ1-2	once	CASSYGGGAGYTF	TGTGCCAGCAGTTACGGAGGGGGCGCGGGCTACACCTTC
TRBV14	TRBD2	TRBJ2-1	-	CASSLQSGMEQFF	TGTGCCAGCAGCTTACAAAGCGGGATGGAGCAGTTCTTC
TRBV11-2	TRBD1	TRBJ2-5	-	CASSLRRQGWGETQYF	TGTGCCAGCAGCTTAAGAAGACAGGGCTGGGGAGAGACCCAGTACTTC
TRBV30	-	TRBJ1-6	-	CAWRGGLSGDSPLHF	TGTGCCTGGAGGGGGGGGTTGTCAGGTGATTCACCCCTCCACTTT
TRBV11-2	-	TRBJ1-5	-	CASSSGGNQPQHF	TGTGCCAGCAGCTCGGGAGGAAATCAGCCCCAGCATTTT
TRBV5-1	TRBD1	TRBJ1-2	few	CASSLAGQAQLGYTF	TGCGCCAGCAGCTTGGCGGGACAGGCGCAATTGGGCTACACCTTC
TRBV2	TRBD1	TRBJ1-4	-	CATLGGGAANEKLFF	TGTGCCACCCTCGGAGGGGGCGCAGCTAATGAAAAACTGTTTTTT
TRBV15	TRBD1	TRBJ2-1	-	CATSRTGLGNEQFF	TGTGCCACCAGCAGGACAGGGCTAGGGAATGAGCAGTTCTTC
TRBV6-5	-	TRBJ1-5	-	CASAIGGRGNQPQHF	TGTGCCAGCGCGATCGGGGGACGTGGCAATCAGCCCCAGCATTTT
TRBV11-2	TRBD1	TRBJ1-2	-	CASSTGQVVNGYTF	TGTGCCAGCAGCACCGGACAGGTGGTGAATGGCTACACCTTC
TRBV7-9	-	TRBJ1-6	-	CASSHLGGQWGNNSPLHF	TGTGCCAGCAGCCACCTTGGAGGACAGTGGGGGAATAATTCACCCCTCCACTTT
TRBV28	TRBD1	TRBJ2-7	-	CASTGTGAYEQYF	TGTGCCAGCACCGGGACAGGAGCCTACGAGCAGTACTTC